The T cell receptor (beta chain) under discussion was sequenced for a study of blood T cells in healthy people across ages. This clonotype came up many times. It was with a sample-barcoded 5' primer and a J-beta primer mix that a second PCR of about 7 to 12 cycles was run. TCRdb fed the 5' RACE reads into MiXCR, producing one record per CDR3 protein. Here the sample spans about 620,000 distinct CDR3 sequences, under 25% being singletons. Germline V CDR1 and CDR2: SGHAT, FQDESV (reference sequence). Trimming removed 1 base at V and 2 bases at J, with 8 bases between. This CDR3 spans 14 amino acids. This chain links TRBV11-1 with TRBJ2-5; D is uncertain. Material for sequencing was blood. This TCR was sampled from a man in his sixties or seventies in good health. CDR3 residues: CASSLVPQQETQYF. The CDR3 DNA sequence: TGTGCCAGCAGCTTAGTTCCACAGCAAGAGACCCAGTACTTC.